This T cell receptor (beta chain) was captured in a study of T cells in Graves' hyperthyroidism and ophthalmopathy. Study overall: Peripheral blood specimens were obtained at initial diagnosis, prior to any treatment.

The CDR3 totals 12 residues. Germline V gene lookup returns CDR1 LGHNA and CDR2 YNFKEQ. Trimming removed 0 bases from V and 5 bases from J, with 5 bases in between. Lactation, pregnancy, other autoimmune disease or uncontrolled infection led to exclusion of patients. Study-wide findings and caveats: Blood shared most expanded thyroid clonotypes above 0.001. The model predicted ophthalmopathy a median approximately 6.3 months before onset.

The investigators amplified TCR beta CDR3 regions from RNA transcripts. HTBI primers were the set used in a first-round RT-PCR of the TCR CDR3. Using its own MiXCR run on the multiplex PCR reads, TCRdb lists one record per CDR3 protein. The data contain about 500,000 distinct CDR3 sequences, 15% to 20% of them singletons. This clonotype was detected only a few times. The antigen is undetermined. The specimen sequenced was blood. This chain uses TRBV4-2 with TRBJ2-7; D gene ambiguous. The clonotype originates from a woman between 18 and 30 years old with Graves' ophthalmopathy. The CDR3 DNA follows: TGTGCCAGCAGCCAAGATTCCCACGAGCAGTACTTC. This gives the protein CASSQDSHEQYF.